These T cell receptor beta chains were read from a single sample in a study of cytomegalovirus exposure and HLA in healthy donors. This table comes from immunoSEQ multiplex PCR, and its TCRdb copy is limited to in-frame clones, with some not included. Of 85,000 to 120,000 clones listed, over 60% are singletons. The sequenced sample consisted of PBMCs. These receptors were collected from a woman in her forties or fifties in good health and CMV-seropositive. Each CDR3 is given with its conserved first and last residue. The D gene is left open where the match is weak. Size values are once, few and many counts, or a class for expanded clones, and some rows have none.

size,D,J,length,V,CDR3,DNA
-,-,TRBJ1-5,13,TRBV7-9,CASSLQGWQPQHF,TGTGCCAGCAGCTTGCAGGGGTGGCAGCCCCAGCATTTT
-,TRBD1,TRBJ2-1,14,TRBV19,CASNGQGLYNEQFF,TGTGCCAGTAACGGACAGGGCCTCTACAATGAGCAGTTCTTC
few,-,TRBJ1-1,16,TRBV4-3,CASSQGDWNMNTEAFF,TGCGCCAGCAGCCAAGGGGACTGGAATATGAACACTGAAGCTTTCTTT
-,-,TRBJ1-3,15,TRBV13,CASSLSEVFGNTIYF,TGTGCCAGCAGCTTATCAGAGGTTTTCGGAAACACCATATATTTT
-,TRBD1,TRBJ2-6,18,TRBV7-6,CASSPGQGGSSGANVLTF,TGTGCCAGCAGCCCGGGACAGGGGGGGAGCTCTGGGGCCAACGTCCTGACTTTC
-,TRBD1,TRBJ2-7,14,TRBV2,CATKGQGSSYEQYF,TGTGCCACTAAAGGACAGGGTAGCTCCTACGAGCAGTACTTC
-,-,TRBJ2-7,14,TRBV21-1,CASPVSGRNYEQYF,TGTGCCAGCCCCGTAAGCGGACGAAATTACGAGCAGTACTTC
-,-,TRBJ1-4,15,TRBV4-2,CASSPSAGVGEKLFF,TGTGCCAGCAGCCCCAGTGCAGGGGTGGGTGAAAAACTGTTTTTT
-,-,TRBJ2-6,17,TRBV10-3,CAISGTSGSGGANVLTF,TGTGCCATCAGTGGAACGAGTGGGTCAGGTGGGGCCAACGTCCTGACTTTC
-,-,TRBJ2-7,14,TRBV27,CASRQGGFAVEQYF,TGTGCCAGCAGGCAGGGGGGATTCGCTGTCGAGCAGTACTTC
once,-,TRBJ2-5,14,TRBV6-1,CASRLSTGQETQYF,TGTGCCAGCAGGCTGTCAACAGGACAAGAGACCCAGTACTTC
-,-,TRBJ1-1,15,TRBV13,CASSLALGRNTEAFF,TGTGCCAGCAGCTTAGCCCTTGGGAGGAACACTGAAGCTTTCTTT
few,TRBD1,TRBJ2-7,14,TRBV7-3,CASSPRGQVYEQYF,TGCGCCAGCAGCCCCCGGGGACAGGTCTACGAGCAGTACTTC
-,-,TRBJ1-4,14,TRBV2,CASRAGQGWEKLFF,TGTGCCAGCAGAGCCGGTCAGGGATGGGAAAAACTGTTTTTT
-,-,TRBJ1-5,16,TRBV16,CASSSQRSGSNQPQHF,TGTGCCAGCAGCTCGCAAAGGTCGGGTAGCAATCAGCCCCAGCATTTT
-,-,TRBJ1-5,13,TRBV10-3,CAISESRDQPQHF,TGTGCCATCAGTGAGTCGAGAGATCAGCCCCAGCATTTT
-,TRBD2,TRBJ2-3,16,TRBV27,CASSSLAGGNTDTQYF,TGTGCCAGCAGTTCCTTAGCGGGGGGGAACACAGATACGCAGTATTTT
once,-,TRBJ1-6,14,TRBV5-1,CASRQGTTNSPLHF,TGCGCCAGCAGACAGGGCACCACTAATTCACCCCTCCACTTT
once,TRBD2,TRBJ2-7,15,TRBV7-2,CASSRGGVGSYEQYF,TGTGCCAGCAGCCGCGGGGGGGTTGGTTCCTACGAGCAGTACTTC
-,-,TRBJ2-1,14,TRBV13,CASSSSGVPGEQFF,TGTGCCAGCAGCTCATCGGGGGTACCTGGTGAGCAGTTCTTC
-,TRBD1,TRBJ1-2,13,TRBV2,CASSVDRAHGYTF,TGTGCCAGCAGCGTAGACAGGGCGCATGGCTACACCTTC
-,-,TRBJ2-7,12,TRBV2,CASRVNRDEQYF,TGTGCCAGCAGGGTGAACCGGGACGAGCAGTACTTC
-,-,TRBJ1-2,14,TRBV25-1,CASSEWGRQRGYTF,TGTGCCAGCAGTGAATGGGGAAGACAGAGAGGCTACACCTTC
-,TRBD2,TRBJ2-1,18,TRBV7-9,CASSLPPRLAGTLNEQFF,TGTGCCAGCAGCTTACCCCCGCGACTAGCGGGGACCCTCAATGAGCAGTTCTTC
-,-,TRBJ1-5,14,TRBV28,CATSIWTDNQPQHF,TGTGCCACCAGCATATGGACAGACAATCAGCCCCAGCATTTT
-,TRBD1,TRBJ1-2,12,TRBV28,CASGQGNYGYTF,TGTGCCAGCGGACAGGGAAACTATGGCTACACCTTC
-,-,TRBJ1-1,14,TRBV28,CATRPTGANTEAFF,TGTGCCACCCGACCGACAGGAGCGAACACTGAAGCTTTCTTT
-,-,TRBJ1-5,16,TRBV28,CASRVYSGAGGQPQHF,TGTGCCAGCAGAGTTTACAGTGGGGCTGGCGGTCAGCCCCAGCATTTT
-,-,TRBJ1-3,13,TRBV29-1,CSVMDSSGNTIYF,TGCAGCGTGATGGACAGCTCTGGAAACACCATATATTTT
-,-,TRBJ1-3,15,TRBV6-5,CASRRKQGSGNTIYF,TGTGCCAGCAGAAGAAAACAGGGTTCTGGAAACACCATATATTTT
-,TRBD1,TRBJ2-7,14,TRBV6-5,CASSRQGGTYEQYF,TGTGCCAGCAGTCGACAGGGGGGCACCTACGAGCAGTACTTC
few,-,TRBJ1-4,12,TRBV30,CAWTDFNEKLFF,TGTGCCTGGACAGACTTCAATGAAAAACTGTTTTTT
once,TRBD2,TRBJ2-4,15,TRBV18,CASSLLGGRADIQYF,TGTGCCAGCTCCCTTCTTGGGGGGAGGGCGGACATTCAGTACTTC
-,-,TRBJ1-4,13,TRBV27,CASSDRFNEKLFF,TGTGCCAGCAGTGACAGGTTTAATGAAAAACTGTTTTTT
-,TRBD2,TRBJ2-1,20,TRBV5-4,CASSLVTSGGAFGGYNEQFF,TGTGCCAGCAGCTTGGTTACTAGCGGGGGGGCATTTGGCGGATACAATGAGCAGTTCTTC
-,TRBD1,TRBJ2-5,16,TRBV2,CASSYTGTGAGETQYF,TGTGCCAGCAGTTATACCGGGACAGGGGCGGGAGAGACCCAGTACTTC
-,TRBD1,TRBJ2-7,14,TRBV4-1,CASSHQDREYEQYF,TGCGCCAGCAGCCATCAGGACAGGGAATACGAGCAGTACTTC
-,-,TRBJ2-5,15,TRBV19,CASSLRVLVQETQYF,TGTGCCAGTAGTCTCCGGGTCCTAGTACAAGAGACCCAGTACTTC
-,-,TRBJ1-5,14,TRBV28,CASTPGGENQPQHF,TGTGCCAGCACCCCGGGGGGAGAGAATCAGCCCCAGCATTTT
-,-,TRBJ2-5,13,TRBV18,CASSPPSLETQYF,TGTGCCAGCTCACCACCTAGCTTGGAGACCCAGTACTTC
few,-,TRBJ1-2,13,TRBV29-1,CSVERDMLDGYTF,TGCAGCGTTGAACGGGACATGCTGGATGGCTACACCTTC
-,-,TRBJ1-1,14,TRBV13,CASSLGVTNTEAFF,TGTGCCAGCAGCTTAGGGGTAACAAACACTGAAGCTTTCTTT
-,-,TRBJ1-5,16,TRBV7-2,CASSLASTGLDQPQHF,TGTGCCAGCAGCTTAGCTAGTACAGGGTTGGATCAGCCCCAGCATTTT
-,-,TRBJ2-3,16,TRBV28,CASSPIGDVSWYTQYF,TGTGCCAGCAGTCCCATAGGGGATGTGAGTTGGTATACGCAGTATTTT
-,-,TRBJ2-6,15,TRBV7-2,CASSSLLLGANVLTF,TGTGCCAGCAGCTCCCTTCTATTAGGGGCCAACGTCCTGACTTTC
-,-,TRBJ1-5,15,TRBV7-6,CASSLGAASNQPQHF,TGTGCCAGCAGCTTAGGGGCAGCAAGCAATCAGCCCCAGCATTTT
few,TRBD1,TRBJ2-6,18,TRBV6-4,CASSTAPQGAPGANVLTF,TGTGCCAGCAGCACGGCCCCACAGGGGGCCCCTGGGGCCAACGTCCTGACTTTC
-,TRBD2,TRBJ2-7,17,TRBV13,CASSGLAGGRGSYEQYF,TGTGCCAGCAGTGGACTAGCGGGGGGGCGTGGATCTTACGAGCAGTACTTC
-,-,TRBJ2-1,16,TRBV9,CASSGSDTFIYNEQFF,TGTGCCAGCAGCGGGTCGGACACCTTCATCTACAATGAGCAGTTCTTC
few,TRBD1,TRBJ2-2,17,TRBV9,CASSPYVSRGQAGELFF,TGTGCCAGCAGCCCTTATGTTAGTAGGGGGCAGGCCGGGGAGCTGTTTTTT
once,-,TRBJ2-5,11,TRBV30,CAWNQEVTQYF,TGTGCCTGGAACCAGGAGGTCACCCAGTACTTC
-,TRBD1,TRBJ1-2,16,TRBV19,CASSRPAGQGDYGYTF,TGTGCCAGTAGTCGCCCCGCCGGACAGGGGGACTATGGCTACACCTTC
-,-,TRBJ1-1,13,TRBV5-1,CASSLIGEAEAFF,TGCGCCAGCAGCTTGATCGGGGAGGCTGAAGCTTTCTTT
-,-,TRBJ2-5,13,TRBV11-3,CASSLRVWETQYF,TGTGCCAGCAGCTTGAGGGTCTGGGAGACCCAGTACTTC